The rows below give T cell receptor beta chains drawn from one sample of a study of blood T cell repertoires in COVID-19. The protocol was immunoSEQ multiplex PCR, while the TCRdb copy is restricted to in-frame clones and leaves out a portion. This table has almost 350,000 clones, roughly 90% appearing once. The sequenced sample consisted of PBMCs or T cells enriched from blood (not recorded which). These receptor sequences come from a woman younger than 45 who had been exposed to COVID-19. CDR3s include the opening cysteine and the closing phenylalanine or tryptophan. The D gene is left open where the match is weak. For some rows the clone size is stated as once, few or many, or as a class when expanded; others skip it.

size,D,V,J,DNA,CDR3
NA,TRBD1,TRBV19,TRBJ2-3,TGTGCCAGTAGTATAGAAGGGACAGGTAGCACAGATACGCAGTATTTT,CASSIEGTGSTDTQYF
NA,TRBD2,TRBV29-1,TRBJ2-3,TGCAGCGTTGGGACTAGCGGGACGACAGATACGCAGTATTTT,CSVGTSGTTDTQYF
NA,TRBD1,TRBV4-1,TRBJ2-2,TGCGCCAGCAGCGGAGCAGGGGGCCCTAGCACCGGGGAGCTGTTTTTT,CASSGAGGPSTGELFF
NA,NA,TRBV28,TRBJ2-1,TGTGCCAGCAGTCCCGGGCAAGGAGAGGGAACGGGATACAATGAGCAGTTCTTC,CASSPGQGEGTGYNEQFF
NA,NA,TRBV7-2,TRBJ1-6,TGTGCCAGCAGCTTAACCCGGGGGGTGTTCCCCCTCCACTTT,CASSLTRGVFPLHF
once,NA,TRBV10-3,TRBJ1-5,TGTGCCATCAGTGCCCTCAATACAGGCAATCAGCCCCAGCATTTT,CAISALNTGNQPQHF
NA,TRBD1,TRBV5-1,TRBJ1-6,TGCGCCAGCAGCTTCAAGGACAGGGGGGCCTCACCCCTCCACTTT,CASSFKDRGASPLHF
once,NA,TRBV18,TRBJ2-1,TGTGCCAGCTCACCCCGCACGGGAGCGGACCCCTACAATGAGCAGTTCTTC,CASSPRTGADPYNEQFF
NA,NA,TRBV19,TRBJ1-5,TGTGCCAGTACCCAGGGACTGGAACCCCAGCATTTT,CASTQGLEPQHF
NA,NA,TRBV29-1,TRBJ1-2,TGCAGCGTTGAGGAGGGATTGGGCTATGGCTACACCTTC,CSVEEGLGYGYTF
NA,TRBD1,TRBV19,TRBJ1-5,TGTGCCAGTAGTTATGGGACAGGGGTTATGCAGCCCCAGCATTTT,CASSYGTGVMQPQHF
NA,NA,TRBV6-1,TRBJ2-7,TGTGCCAGCAGTGAAGAGCAGGGGTGGGAGCAGTACTTC,CASSEEQGWEQYF
NA,TRBD1,TRBV6-5,TRBJ1-1,TGTGCCAGCAAAAGACAGGGGGCCCGGACTGAAGCTTTCTTT,CASKRQGARTEAFF
NA,TRBD1,TRBV2,TRBJ1-2,TGTGCCAGGCTAGGATGGGACAGCTACTATGGCTACACCTTC,CARLGWDSYYGYTF
NA,NA,TRBV6-5,TRBJ1-5,TGTGCCTCCCAAGGACGGGAGGGACAGCCCCAGCATTTT,CASQGREGQPQHF
NA,TRBD1,TRBV28,TRBJ2-3,TGTGCCAGCAGTTCAGACCAGGGGGCCGGAGATACGCAGTATTTT,CASSSDQGAGDTQYF
NA,TRBD2,TRBV5-4,TRBJ2-5,TGTGCCAGCAGCTTGGAGCATGGGACTAGCGGGAGGGCCTACCAAGAGACCCAGTACTTC,CASSLEHGTSGRAYQETQYF
NA,TRBD1,TRBV3-1/TRBV3-2,TRBJ1-2,TGTGCCAGCAGCCAAGTCCGGGACAGGGGATATGGCTACACCTTC,CASSQVRDRGYGYTF
NA,TRBD1,TRBV9,TRBJ2-1,TGTGCCAGCAGCACACAGGACAGGGTAAATGAGCAGTTCTTC,CASSTQDRVNEQFF
many,NA,TRBV14,TRBJ2-1,TGTGCCAGCAGCCCAGGGTCCCACAATGAGCAGTTCTTC,CASSPGSHNEQFF